The rows below give T cell receptor beta chains drawn from one sample of a study of blood T cell repertoires in COVID-19. TCRdb's copy holds only in-frame clones and misses some; the assay was immunoSEQ multiplex PCR. The sample has roughly 250,000 clones, around 83% seen once. Sequencing was done on a sample of peripheral blood. These receptors were collected from a woman aged 60-75 years with active or convalescent COVID-19. The CDR3 runs from the conserved cysteine through the conserved F or W. The order of the fields is V gene, clone size, D gene, J gene, CDR3 DNA, CDR3 protein. The D gene is left open where the match is weak. For some rows the clone size is stated as once, few or many, or as a class when expanded; others skip it.

V: TRBV7-2
size: -
D: -
J: TRBJ1-6
DNA: TGTGCCAGCAGCGGCCGGGACTACTATAATTCACCCCTCCACTTT
CDR3: CASSGRDYYNSPLHF

V: TRBV13
size: -
D: TRBD1
J: TRBJ1-1
DNA: TGTGCCAGCAGCTTAGAGGCAGGGGGAACTGAAGCTTTCTTT
CDR3: CASSLEAGGTEAFF

V: TRBV10-2
size: -
D: TRBD1
J: TRBJ2-2
DNA: TGCGCCAGCAGACCCCGGGACAGGGGGTACACCGGGGAGCTGTTTTTT
CDR3: CASRPRDRGYTGELFF

V: TRBV19
size: -
D: TRBD1
J: TRBJ1-1
DNA: TGTGCCAGTAGTATAGCCCCGACAGGGGGCGTGGGCACTGAAGCTTTCTTT
CDR3: CASSIAPTGGVGTEAFF

V: TRBV19
size: few
D: TRBD1
J: TRBJ1-1
DNA: TGTGCCAGTAGTGTTTACAGGGGGCGAACTGAAGCTTTCTTT
CDR3: CASSVYRGRTEAFF

V: TRBV10-2
size: -
D: TRBD1
J: TRBJ1-2
DNA: TGCGCCAGCAGTGAACCGGGGACAGGGAGGGATGGCTACACCTTC
CDR3: CASSEPGTGRDGYTF

V: TRBV19
size: -
D: -
J: TRBJ2-7
DNA: TGTGCCAGTATCCCTGGGGGGGCAGGCTACGAGCAGTACTTC
CDR3: CASIPGGAGYEQYF

V: TRBV30
size: once
D: -
J: TRBJ1-2
DNA: TGTGCCTGGAGACAGGGAACCTATGGCTACACCTTC
CDR3: CAWRQGTYGYTF

V: TRBV19
size: -
D: TRBD1
J: TRBJ1-2
DNA: TGTGCCAGTTCAGACAGGGGGAATGGCTACACCTTC
CDR3: CASSDRGNGYTF

V: TRBV6-5
size: -
D: -
J: TRBJ2-6
DNA: TGTGCCATTAACTCTGGGGCCAACGTCCTGACTTTC
CDR3: CAINSGANVLTF

V: TRBV4-2
size: -
D: TRBD1
J: TRBJ2-7
DNA: TGTGCCAGCAGCCAAGTTGGGGACAGGGGGACCTACGAGCAGTACTTC
CDR3: CASSQVGDRGTYEQYF

V: TRBV18
size: -
D: TRBD1
J: TRBJ1-5
DNA: TGTGCCAGCTCACCCCAGGGGGCGGGTGGCAATCAGCCCCAGCATTTT
CDR3: CASSPQGAGGNQPQHF

V: TRBV30
size: -
D: TRBD2
J: TRBJ2-3
DNA: TGTGCCTGGAGTGTAGGCGGGGGGGCCGCAGATACGCAGTATTTT
CDR3: CAWSVGGGAADTQYF

V: TRBV5-1
size: -
D: -
J: TRBJ1-1
DNA: TGCGCCAGCAGCTTGGCTCCAGGCGCAATGAACACTGAAGCTTTCTTT
CDR3: CASSLAPGAMNTEAFF

V: TRBV19
size: -
D: -
J: TRBJ1-2
DNA: TGTGCCAGTAGTCCTCCGCAGGTCCGGGGCTACACCTTC
CDR3: CASSPPQVRGYTF

V: TRBV19
size: few
D: TRBD1
J: TRBJ1-6
DNA: TGTGCCAGTAGAACAGAGGAGGGGGCAAATTCACCCCTCCACTTT
CDR3: CASRTEEGANSPLHF

V: TRBV7-3
size: few
D: -
J: TRBJ2-2
DNA: TGTGCCAGCAGCTTGACTAATGTAGGCACCGGGGAGCTGTTTTTT
CDR3: CASSLTNVGTGELFF

V: TRBV4-1
size: -
D: -
J: TRBJ1-3
DNA: TGCGCCAGCAGCCAAGGCACAGGGAGCTCTGGAAACACCATATATTTT
CDR3: CASSQGTGSSGNTIYF

V: TRBV10-3
size: -
D: -
J: TRBJ2-3
DNA: TGTGCCACGGCTTGGTCTAGTCTTAGCACAGATACGCAGTATTTT
CDR3: CATAWSSLSTDTQYF

V: TRBV18
size: -
D: -
J: TRBJ2-7
DNA: TGTGCCAGCTCACCACCTAGCACGCCCTACGAGCAGTACTTC
CDR3: CASSPPSTPYEQYF

V: TRBV7-3
size: -
D: TRBD1
J: TRBJ2-5
DNA: TGTGCCAGCAGCCCCCACGGGACAGACCAAGAGACCCAGTACTTC
CDR3: CASSPHGTDQETQYF

V: TRBV27
size: -
D: TRBD1
J: TRBJ1-2
DNA: TGTGCCAGCAGTTTGGCCGGGACAGCCTATGGCTACACCTTC
CDR3: CASSLAGTAYGYTF

V: TRBV6-5
size: -
D: -
J: TRBJ2-1
DNA: TGTGCCAGCACCCCGGGACACAGGTCCAATGAGCAGTTCTTC
CDR3: CASTPGHRSNEQFF

V: TRBV30
size: -
D: TRBD1
J: TRBJ1-5
DNA: TGTGCCTGGAGTGTACATGGGGACAGGGGGCTTAGGAGCAATCAGCCCCAGCATTTT
CDR3: CAWSVHGDRGLRSNQPQHF

V: TRBV2
size: few
D: -
J: TRBJ1-2
DNA: TGTGCCAGCAGTGAAGCCGGGACACAGTTCTATGGCTACACCTTC
CDR3: CASSEAGTQFYGYTF

V: TRBV30
size: -
D: -
J: TRBJ2-5
DNA: TGTGCCTGGATGAGGACAGCTCTCCAAGAGACCCAGTACTTC
CDR3: CAWMRTALQETQYF